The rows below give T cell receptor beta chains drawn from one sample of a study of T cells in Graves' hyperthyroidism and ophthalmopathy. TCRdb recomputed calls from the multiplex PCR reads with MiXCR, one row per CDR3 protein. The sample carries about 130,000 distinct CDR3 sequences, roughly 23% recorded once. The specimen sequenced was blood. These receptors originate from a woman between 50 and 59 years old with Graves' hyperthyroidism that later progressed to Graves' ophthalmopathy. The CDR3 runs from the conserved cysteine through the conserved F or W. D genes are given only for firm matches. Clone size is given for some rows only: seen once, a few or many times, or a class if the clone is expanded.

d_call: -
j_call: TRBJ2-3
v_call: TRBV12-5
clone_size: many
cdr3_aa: CASGLVAGKGTDTQYF
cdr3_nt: TGTGCTAGTGGTTTGGTGGCGGGCAAGGGTACAGATACGCAGTATTTT

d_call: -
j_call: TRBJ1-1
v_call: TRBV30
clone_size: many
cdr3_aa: CAFGRGMNTEAFF
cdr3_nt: TGTGCCTTCGGCAGGGGAATGAACACTGAAGCTTTCTTT

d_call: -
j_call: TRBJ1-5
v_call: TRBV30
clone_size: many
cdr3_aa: CAWSGDTNQPQHF
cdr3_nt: TGTGCCTGGTCAGGGGACACCAATCAGCCCCAGCATTTT

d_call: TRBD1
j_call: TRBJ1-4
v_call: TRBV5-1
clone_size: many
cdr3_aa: CASSLSGDSNEKLFF
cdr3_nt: TGCGCCAGCAGCCTCAGTGGGGACAGTAATGAAAAACTGTTTTTT

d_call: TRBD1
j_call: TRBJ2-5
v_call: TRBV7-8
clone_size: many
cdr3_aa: CASSLLTGDRETQYF
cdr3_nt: TGTGCCAGCAGTTTACTCACAGGGGACCGAGAGACCCAGTACTTC

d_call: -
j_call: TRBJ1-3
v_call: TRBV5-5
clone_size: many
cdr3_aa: CASSSRGAPGNTIYF
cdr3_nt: TGTGCCAGCAGCTCGCGGGGAGCCCCTGGAAACACCATATATTTT

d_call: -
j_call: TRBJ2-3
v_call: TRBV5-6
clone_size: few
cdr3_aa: CASSFSGVRRAPTDTQYF
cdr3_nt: TGTGCCAGCAGCTTTTCGGGGGTTAGGAGGGCCCCCACAGATACGCAGTATTTT

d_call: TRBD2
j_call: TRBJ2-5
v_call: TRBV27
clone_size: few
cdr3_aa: CASSPILAGGVETQYF
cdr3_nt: TGTGCCAGCAGTCCCATACTAGCGGGAGGTGTGGAGACCCAGTACTTC

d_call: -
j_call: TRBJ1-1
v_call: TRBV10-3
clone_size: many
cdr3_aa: CAISDDDRGAEAFF
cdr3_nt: TGTGCCATCAGTGACGACGACCGGGGCGCTGAAGCTTTCTTT

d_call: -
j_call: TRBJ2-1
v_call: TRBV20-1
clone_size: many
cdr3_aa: CSARDQGRGGLDEQFF
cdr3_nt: TGCAGTGCTAGAGATCAAGGCAGGGGGGGATTGGATGAGCAGTTCTTC

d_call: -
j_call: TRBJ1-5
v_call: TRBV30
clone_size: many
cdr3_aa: CAWSKGSGYQPQHF
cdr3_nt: TGTGCCTGGAGTAAGGGTTCGGGGTATCAGCCCCAGCATTTT

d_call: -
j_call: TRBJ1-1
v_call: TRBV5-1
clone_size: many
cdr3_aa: CASSLDRREAFF
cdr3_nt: TGCGCCAGCAGCTTGGACAGGCGTGAAGCTTTCTTT

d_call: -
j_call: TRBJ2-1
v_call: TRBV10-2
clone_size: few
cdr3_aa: CASSQGRERLNEQFF
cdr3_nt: TGCGCCAGCAGTCAAGGCCGGGAGAGGCTGAATGAGCAGTTCTTC

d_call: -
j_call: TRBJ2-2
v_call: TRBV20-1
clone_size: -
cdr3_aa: CSAPPRGNTGELFF
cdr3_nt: TGCAGTGCCCCCCCGAGGGGGAACACCGGGGAGCTGTTTTTT

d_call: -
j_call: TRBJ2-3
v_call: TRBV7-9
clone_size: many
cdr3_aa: CASSLFQTRPTDTQYF
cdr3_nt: TGTGCCAGCAGCTTATTTCAGACTAGACCCACAGATACGCAGTATTTT

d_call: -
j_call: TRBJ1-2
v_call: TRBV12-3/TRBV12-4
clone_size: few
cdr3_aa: CASRSQGLGYTF
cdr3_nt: TGTGCCAGCAGATCACAGGGACTTGGCTACACCTTC

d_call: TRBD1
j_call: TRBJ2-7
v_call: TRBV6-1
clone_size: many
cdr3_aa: CASSRDRGIVNEQYF
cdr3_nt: TGTGCCAGCAGCCGGGACAGGGGGATTGTGAACGAGCAGTACTTC

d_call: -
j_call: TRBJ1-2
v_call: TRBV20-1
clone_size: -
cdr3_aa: CSALRDGYGYTF
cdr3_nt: TGCAGTGCCCTACGGGACGGCTATGGCTACACCTTC

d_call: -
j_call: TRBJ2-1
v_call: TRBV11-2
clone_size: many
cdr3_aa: CASSLLGPYNEQFF
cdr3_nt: TGTGCCAGCAGCTTATTAGGGCCCTACAATGAGCAGTTCTTC

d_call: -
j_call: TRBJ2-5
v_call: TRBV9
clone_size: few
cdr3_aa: CASSVAPQLGLETQYF
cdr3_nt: TGTGCCAGCAGCGTAGCCCCCCAGTTGGGATTGGAGACCCAGTACTTC

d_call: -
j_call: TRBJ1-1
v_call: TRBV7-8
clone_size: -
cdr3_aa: CASSLVRVNTEAFF
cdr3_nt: TGTGCCAGCAGCTTGGTAAGGGTGAACACTGAAGCTTTCTTT

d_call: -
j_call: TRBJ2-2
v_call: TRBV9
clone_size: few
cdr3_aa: CASSVGFTGIAGELFF
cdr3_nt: TGTGCCAGCAGCGTAGGGTTCACAGGGATCGCCGGGGAGCTGTTTTTT

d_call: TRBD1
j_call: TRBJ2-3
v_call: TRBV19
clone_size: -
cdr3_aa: CASTPPGQGAPSTDTQYF
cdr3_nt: TGTGCCAGTACCCCCCCGGGACAGGGTGCCCCTAGCACAGATACGCAGTATTTT

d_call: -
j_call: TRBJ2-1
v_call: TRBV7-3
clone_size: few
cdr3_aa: CASSLTADSYNEQFF
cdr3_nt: TGTGCCAGCAGCTTAACAGCGGACTCCTACAATGAGCAGTTCTTC

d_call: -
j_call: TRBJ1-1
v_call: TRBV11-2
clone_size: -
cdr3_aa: CASSLDQSEAFF
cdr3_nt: TGTGCCAGCAGCTTAGATCAGAGTGAAGCTTTCTTT

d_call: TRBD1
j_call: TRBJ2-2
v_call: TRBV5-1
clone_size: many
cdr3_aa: CASSLRTGTGELFF
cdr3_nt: TGCGCCAGCAGCCTAAGGACAGGGACCGGGGAGCTGTTTTTT

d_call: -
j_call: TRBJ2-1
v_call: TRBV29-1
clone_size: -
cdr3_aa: CSVEIGGYEQFF
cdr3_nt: TGCAGCGTCGAGATAGGAGGATACGAGCAGTTCTTC